The present TCR beta chain was sequenced within a study of blood T cell repertoires in COVID-19. Looking at the study overall: Samples taken during acute and convalescent COVID-19 were collected in the United States, Italy and Spain. The cDNA or gDNA used as material had been derived from T cells, B-cell-depleted T cells, or PBMCs.

Authors' processing steps: Amplification with reference gene primers provided the estimates of nucleated cell counts. Data came from immunoSEQ multiplex PCR; TCRdb stores just in-frame clones and leaves some out. V, J and clone size reflect that table, while D and trimming were determined from the DNA. This sample has under 350,000 clones; approximately 83% occur once, and the top ten carry about 11%. Germline V gene sequence: CDR1 MNHEY, CDR2 SVGAGI. This CDR3 comprises 15 residues. V shed 7 bases, J shed 0 bases, and the junction held 1 base outside the gene matches. The source is a woman in her 70s with acute or convalescent COVID-19. The V and J genes are TRBV6-5 and TRBJ2-2; TRBD2 matches 11 bases. Material for sequencing was peripheral blood. The CDR3 DNA reads TGTGCCAGCAATAGCGGGGGGGCGAACACCGGGGAGCTGTTTTTT. It is translated as CASNSGGANTGELFF.